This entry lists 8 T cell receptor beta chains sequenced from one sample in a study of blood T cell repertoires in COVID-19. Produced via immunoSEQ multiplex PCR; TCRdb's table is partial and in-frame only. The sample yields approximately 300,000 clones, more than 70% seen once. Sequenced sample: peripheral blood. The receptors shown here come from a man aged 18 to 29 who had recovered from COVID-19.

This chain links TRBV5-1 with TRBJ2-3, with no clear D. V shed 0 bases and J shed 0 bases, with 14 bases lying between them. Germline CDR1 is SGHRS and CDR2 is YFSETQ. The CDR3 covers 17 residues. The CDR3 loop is CASSLDQQGASTDTQYF. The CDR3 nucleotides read TGCGCCAGCAGCTTGGATCAGCAAGGAGCTAGCACAGATACGCAGTATTTT.

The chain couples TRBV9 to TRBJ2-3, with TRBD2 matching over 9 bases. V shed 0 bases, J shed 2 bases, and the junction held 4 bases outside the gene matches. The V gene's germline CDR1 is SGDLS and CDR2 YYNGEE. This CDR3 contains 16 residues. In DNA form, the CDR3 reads TGTGCCAGCAGCGTAGAGGCGGGAGGGTCCACAGATACGCAGTATTTT. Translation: CASSVEAGGSTDTQYF.

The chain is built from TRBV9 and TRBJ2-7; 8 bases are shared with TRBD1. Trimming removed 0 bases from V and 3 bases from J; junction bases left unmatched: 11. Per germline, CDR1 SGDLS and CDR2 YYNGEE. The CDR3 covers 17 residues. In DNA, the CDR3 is TGTGCCAGCAGCGTAGACGCGGGACAGGAGAGCGTCTACGAGCAGTACTTC. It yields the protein CASSVDAGQESVYEQYF. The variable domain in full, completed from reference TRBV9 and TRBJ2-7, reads DSGVTQTPKHLITATGQRVTLRCSPRSGDLSVYWYQQSLDQGLQFLIQYYNGEERAKGNILERFSAQQFPDLHSELNLSSLELGDSALYFCASSVDAGQESVYEQYFGPGTRLTVT.

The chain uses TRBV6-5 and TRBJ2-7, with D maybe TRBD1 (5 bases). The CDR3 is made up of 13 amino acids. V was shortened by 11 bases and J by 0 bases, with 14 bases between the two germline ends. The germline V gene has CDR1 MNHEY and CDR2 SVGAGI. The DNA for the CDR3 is TGTGCCCTTAAAACAGGTAGCTCCTACGAGCAGTACTTC. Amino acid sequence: CALKTGSSYEQYF.

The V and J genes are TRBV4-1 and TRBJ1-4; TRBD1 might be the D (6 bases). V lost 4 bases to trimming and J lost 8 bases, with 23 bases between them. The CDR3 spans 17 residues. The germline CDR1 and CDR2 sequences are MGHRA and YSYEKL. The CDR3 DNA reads TGCGCCAGCAGCCCTGACTCCCCCGACAGGTTAAGAGAAAAACTGTTTTTT. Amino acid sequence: CASSPDSPDRLREKLFF.

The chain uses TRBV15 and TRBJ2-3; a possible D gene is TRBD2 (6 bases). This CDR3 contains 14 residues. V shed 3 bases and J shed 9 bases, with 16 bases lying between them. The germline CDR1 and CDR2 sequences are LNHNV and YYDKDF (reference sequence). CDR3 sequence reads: CATSSRQEGPTQYF. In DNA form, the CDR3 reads TGTGCCACCAGCAGCCGCCAGGAGGGACCAACGCAGTATTTT. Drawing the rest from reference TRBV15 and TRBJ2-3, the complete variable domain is DAMVIQNPRYQVTQFGKPVTLSCSQTLNHNVMYWYQQKSSQAPKLLFHYYDKDFNNEADTPDNFQSRRPNTSFCFLDIRSPGLGDTAMYLCATSSRQEGPTQYFGPGTRLTVL.

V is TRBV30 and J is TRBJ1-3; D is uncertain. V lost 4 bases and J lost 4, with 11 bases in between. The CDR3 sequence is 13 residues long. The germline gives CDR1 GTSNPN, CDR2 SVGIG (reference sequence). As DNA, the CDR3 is TGTGCCTGGAAAACGACGGGAGGAAACACCATATATTTT. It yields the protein CAWKTTGGNTIYF.

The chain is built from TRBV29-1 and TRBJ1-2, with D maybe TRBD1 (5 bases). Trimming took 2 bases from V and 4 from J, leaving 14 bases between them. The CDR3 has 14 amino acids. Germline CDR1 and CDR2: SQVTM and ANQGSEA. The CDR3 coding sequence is TGCAGCGTTGAAAACAGGCCGCGGGGCTATGGCTACACCTTC. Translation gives CSVENRPRGYGYTF.